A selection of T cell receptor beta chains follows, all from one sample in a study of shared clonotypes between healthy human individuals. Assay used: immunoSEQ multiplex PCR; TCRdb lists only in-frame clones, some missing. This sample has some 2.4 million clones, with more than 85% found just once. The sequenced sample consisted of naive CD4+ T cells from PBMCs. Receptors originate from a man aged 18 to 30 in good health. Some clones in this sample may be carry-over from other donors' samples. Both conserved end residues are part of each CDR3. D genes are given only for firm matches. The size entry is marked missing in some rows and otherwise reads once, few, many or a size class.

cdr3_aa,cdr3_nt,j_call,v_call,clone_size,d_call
CATSRDPGGRLYGYTF,TGTGCCACCAGCAGAGATCCCGGCGGACGCCTATATGGCTACACCTTC,TRBJ1-2,TRBV15,-,-
CASTDRGQREDTQYF,TGTGCCAGCACCGACAGGGGGCAGAGGGAAGATACGCAGTATTTT,TRBJ2-3,TRBV18,-,TRBD1
CASSAMEASSYNEQFF,TGTGCCAGCAGCGCTATGGAGGCGAGCTCCTACAATGAGCAGTTCTTC,TRBJ2-1,TRBV5-4,-,-
CASNPGQGYTQHF,TGTGCCAGTAATCCGGGACAGGGCTATACCCAGCATTTT,TRBJ1-5,TRBV19,-,TRBD1
CASRLSVPSGTRNPSYEQYF,TGTGCAAGTCGCTTATCGGTCCCTAGCGGGACCAGGAACCCCTCCTACGAGCAGTACTTC,TRBJ2-7,TRBV12-2,-,-
CASSYSEGFSPLHF,TGTGCCAGCAGTTACTCTGAAGGGTTCTCACCCCTCCACTTT,TRBJ1-6,TRBV6-5,-,-
CASSPWTGDNQPQHF,TGTGCCAGCAGTCCATGGACAGGGGACAATCAGCCCCAGCATTTT,TRBJ1-5,TRBV9,-,TRBD1
CASSEDSEQGEQYF,TGTGCCAGCAGCGAGGACAGCGAGCAAGGAGAGCAGTACTTC,TRBJ2-7,TRBV28,-,-
CASSSFAGPTYEQYF,TGTGCCAGCAGCTCGTTTGCGGGACCCACCTACGAGCAGTACTTC,TRBJ2-7,TRBV5-6,-,-
CASSKRTGYTEAFF,TGTGCCAGCAGCAAACGGACAGGGTACACTGAAGCTTTCTTT,TRBJ1-1,TRBV7-2,-,TRBD1
CASSSPPGGQPQHF,TGTGCCAGCAGCTCCCCCCCGGGAGGTCAGCCCCAGCATTTT,TRBJ1-5,TRBV7-2,once,-
CASSTGTSGRNEQFF,TGTGCCAGTAGTACAGGGACTAGCGGGAGGAATGAGCAGTTCTTC,TRBJ2-1,TRBV19,once,TRBD2
CASSLFGLAGAGGELFF,TGCGCCAGCAGCTTGTTCGGGCTAGCGGGAGCCGGCGGGGAGCTGTTTTTT,TRBJ2-2,TRBV5-1,-,TRBD2
CASSLGGKTSGQETQYF,TGTGCCAGCAGCTTAGGGGGAAAAACTAGCGGCCAAGAGACCCAGTACTTC,TRBJ2-5,TRBV7-9,-,TRBD2
CASSPPGSRRVFTQYF,TGTGCCAGCTCACCACCGGGCTCACGCCGCGTTTTTACGCAGTATTTT,TRBJ2-3,TRBV18,-,-
CASSLDWSDLRYTF,TGCGCCAGCAGCTTGGATTGGTCGGATCTTCGCTACACCTTC,TRBJ1-2,TRBV5-1,-,-
CASSPIGTELPEYSNQPQHF,TGTGCCAGCTCACCAATTGGGACAGAGCTTCCCGAATATAGCAATCAGCCCCAGCATTTT,TRBJ1-5,TRBV18,-,TRBD1
CASSGTGLFTEAFF,TGTGCCAGCAGCGGAACCGGACTTTTCACTGAAGCTTTCTTT,TRBJ1-1,TRBV9,few,-
CASTNGGQNNYGYTF,TGTGCCAGCACCAATGGGGGACAGAATAACTATGGCTACACCTTC,TRBJ1-2,TRBV28,-,TRBD1
CASSYDASRAQYF,TGTGCCAGCAGTTACGACGCTAGCAGGGCCCAGTACTTC,TRBJ2-5,TRBV6-5,once,-
CASSYRDNTEAFF,TGTGCCAGCAGTTATCGGGATAACACTGAAGCTTTCTTT,TRBJ1-1,TRBV6-5,-,-
CASSLAGQGYGYTF,TGTGCCAGCAGCTTAGCGGGACAGGGCTATGGCTACACCTTC,TRBJ1-2,TRBV7-2,few,TRBD1
CATSSLGTGRFGNTIYF,TGTGCCACCAGCAGCCTTGGGACAGGGAGGTTTGGAAACACCATATATTTT,TRBJ1-3,TRBV15,-,TRBD1
CAISETSGTTGEQFF,TGTGCCATCAGTGAGACCTCCGGGACCACGGGTGAGCAGTTCTTC,TRBJ2-1,TRBV10-3,-,-
CASSKGLSEQYF,TGTGCCAGCAGCAAAGGACTATCTGAGCAGTACTTC,TRBJ2-7,TRBV21-1,once,-
CASSRPLSRSSNEKLFF,TGTGCCAGCAGTCGACCCCTCAGTCGTTCCTCTAATGAAAAACTGTTTTTT,TRBJ1-4,TRBV28,-,-
CASSQVVGAGGIYEQFF,TGTGCCAGCAGCCAAGTGGTTGGGGCGGGGGGTATCTATGAGCAGTTCTTC,TRBJ2-1,TRBV4-2,-,TRBD2
CASSSWDRGAGGETQYF,TGTGCCAGCAGTTCCTGGGATAGAGGGGCCGGTGGAGAGACCCAGTACTTC,TRBJ2-5,TRBV28,-,-
CASSPTPGQGNEKLFF,TGCGCCAGCAGCCCCACCCCGGGACAGGGTAATGAAAAACTGTTTTTT,TRBJ1-4,TRBV4-3,-,TRBD1
CASSMPGNTIYF,TGTGCCAGTAGTATGCCGGGAAACACCATATATTTT,TRBJ1-3,TRBV19,-,-
CASRLGAGNYGYTF,TGTGCCAGCCGCCTGGGGGCAGGGAACTATGGCTACACCTTC,TRBJ1-2,TRBV28,once,-
CSLAGVGLNEQFF,TGCAGCCTAGCGGGAGTGGGTCTGAATGAGCAGTTCTTC,TRBJ2-1,TRBV29-1,-,TRBD2
CASSLWVGGGGEGEQYF,TGTGCCAGCAGTTTATGGGTTGGTGGAGGGGGAGAGGGCGAGCAGTACTTC,TRBJ2-7,TRBV28,-,-
CASSLGGAGELFF,TGTGCCAGCAGCTTAGGGGGGGCCGGGGAGCTGTTTTTT,TRBJ2-2,TRBV11-3,-,-
CASKEGQIYGYTF,TGTGCCAGTAAGGAGGGACAGATCTATGGCTACACCTTC,TRBJ1-2,TRBV19,-,TRBD1
CASSFRVNTEAFF,TGTGCCAGCAGTTTTCGAGTGAACACTGAAGCTTTCTTT,TRBJ1-1,TRBV27,-,-
CASDGGGGREKLFF,TGTGCCTCCGACGGGGGGGGCGGACGAGAAAAACTGTTTTTT,TRBJ1-4,TRBV30,-,-
CASSGAGLGTEAFF,TGTGCCAGCTCAGGGGCGGGGCTCGGGACTGAAGCTTTCTTT,TRBJ1-1,TRBV18,once,-
CASRPGGTTDTQYF,TGCGCCAGCAGGCCAGGGGGTACCACAGATACGCAGTATTTT,TRBJ2-3,TRBV5-1,-,TRBD1
CASSKSLGGRALSLTDTQYF,TGTGCCAGCAGCAAATCCCTAGGCGGGAGGGCCTTATCCCTCACAGATACGCAGTATTTT,TRBJ2-3,TRBV9,-,TRBD2
CASSQDLYNEQFF,TGTGCCAGCAGCCAAGACTTGTACAATGAGCAGTTCTTC,TRBJ2-1,TRBV14,-,-
CASSEGGRIEQYF,TGTGCCAGTAGTGAGGGGGGTCGGATCGAGCAGTACTTC,TRBJ2-7,TRBV19,-,-
CASSMDRGAPNEKLFF,TGTGCCAGCAGCATGGACAGGGGGGCACCTAATGAAAAACTGTTTTTT,TRBJ1-4,TRBV5-4,-,TRBD1
CASSEGSLAANTEAFF,TGTGCCAGCAGTGAAGGGAGCCTCGCTGCGAACACTGAAGCTTTCTTT,TRBJ1-1,TRBV6-1,-,-
CASSLGYGMNTEAFF,TGCGCCAGCAGCTTGGGGTACGGTATGAACACTGAAGCTTTCTTT,TRBJ1-1,TRBV5-1,-,-
CASSLDPGTEAFF,TGTGCCAGCAGCTTAGACCCGGGCACTGAAGCTTTCTTT,TRBJ1-1,TRBV7-9,few,-
CASSPKADTQYF,TGTGCCAGCTCACCGAAGGCAGATACGCAGTATTTT,TRBJ2-3,TRBV18,few,-
CASSSSQPSIYEQYF,TGCGCCAGCAGCTCATCACAACCCTCTATCTACGAGCAGTACTTC,TRBJ2-7,TRBV5-1,-,-
CASSFGETQYF,TGTGCCAGCAGTTTTGGTGAGACCCAGTACTTC,TRBJ2-5,TRBV28,-,-
CSVGTAPITEAFF,TGCAGCGTTGGGACGGCCCCGATCACTGAAGCTTTCTTT,TRBJ1-1,TRBV29-1,-,-
CASSSPSAANEKLFF,TGTGCCAGTAGTAGCCCGTCGGCGGCTAATGAAAAACTGTTTTTT,TRBJ1-4,TRBV19,-,-
CASSQERSGTGGYNEQFF,TGTGCCAGCAGCCAAGAGAGGTCAGGGACAGGGGGCTACAATGAGCAGTTCTTC,TRBJ2-1,TRBV14,-,TRBD1
CASNQGQDNYGYTF,TGTGCCAGCAACCAAGGGCAAGATAACTATGGCTACACCTTC,TRBJ1-2,TRBV4-2,-,-
CASSLGTSGRLYEQYF,TGCGCCAGCAGCTTGGGGACTAGCGGGAGACTCTACGAGCAGTACTTC,TRBJ2-7,TRBV5-1,-,TRBD2
CASSLNTEAFF,TGTGCCAGCAGCCTGAACACTGAAGCTTTCTTT,TRBJ1-1,TRBV5-6,-,-
CASSARAPWTIYF,TGTGCCAGCAGTGCCCGGGCCCCGTGGACCATATATTTT,TRBJ1-3,TRBV6-1,-,-
CASTQGMAGGAFF,TGTGCCAGCACCCAGGGTATGGCGGGAGGAGCTTTCTTT,TRBJ1-1,TRBV28,-,-
CASRTIQGPYEQYF,TGTGCCAGCAGAACCATCCAGGGGCCCTACGAGCAGTACTTC,TRBJ2-7,TRBV28,-,-
CASSYAQGAYEQYF,TGTGCCAGCAGTTACGCGCAGGGGGCCTACGAGCAGTACTTC,TRBJ2-7,TRBV6-6,-,TRBD1
CASSLLAGDVDTQYF,TGTGCCAGCAGCTTACTAGCGGGAGACGTGGATACGCAGTATTTT,TRBJ2-3,TRBV7-3,-,TRBD2